This TCR beta chain was identified in a study of OX40 agonist ivuxolimab in advanced cancers. Only a few counts were recorded for this clone. Assay: immunoSEQ multiplex PCR; the TCRdb copy retains only in-frame clones and omits some. The sample lists 60,000 or so clones, 65% to 85% occurring once. V was cut by 4 bases and J by 5 bases, with 9 bases left in between. Germline V gene lookup returns CDR1 SGHRS and CDR2 YFSETQ. CDR3 length: 12 residues. The TCR sequence derives from an adult with an advanced solid tumor such as melanoma, head and neck, liver or kidney cancer. The J gene is TRBJ1-1, the V gene TRBV5-1, with a weak D call TRBD1 (5 bases). The starting material was CD4+ or CD8+ T cells sorted from blood, obtained in a trial of the OX40 agonist ivuxolimab. CDR3 bases: TGCGCCAGCAGCAGGCGGGGGACTGAAGCTTTCTTT. Amino acids: CASSRRGTEAFF.